Following are 16 T cell receptor beta chains from one sample sequenced in a study of T-cell reconstitution after alpha-beta-depleted transplantation in children. Preparation of the TCRbeta library used unique molecular identifiers. TCRdb used MiXCR to reprocess the PCR reads, holding one entry per CDR3 protein. The table has fewer than 550,000 distinct CDR3 sequences, roughly 17% seen once. The input for sequencing was PBMCs, mostly from graft donor cells, taken 360 days after TCRalphabeta/CD19-depleted stem cell transplant. The source of these receptors is a boy less than two years old who had a stem cell transplant for Wiskott-Aldrich syndrome, so the T cells may come from the graft donor.

This clonotype occurred a few times. This chain joins TRBV4-1 and TRBJ2-3, with 8 bases lining up with TRBD2. Germline-derived CDR1 and CDR2 are MGHRA and YSYEKL. The CDR3 contains 16 residues. Trimming took 0 bases from V and 6 from J; bases not matched to a gene: 8. The CDR3 is CASSQDKVAGRDTQYF. The CDR3 DNA sequence: TGCGCCAGCAGCCAAGATAAAGTAGCGGGGAGGGATACGCAGTATTTT.

This clonotype showed up just a few times. CDR3 residues: CASSPSRRTDTQYF. DNA of the CDR3: TGTGCCAGCAGTCCCTCTAGACGCACAGATACGCAGTATTTT. The chain couples TRBV12-3 or TRBV12-4 to TRBJ2-3, with D uncertain. This CDR3 is 14 amino acids long. V lost 5 bases and J 1 base, leaving 10 bases between the germline ends.

This clonotype was found a few times. The J gene is TRBJ1-1, the V gene TRBV7-9; 7 bases align to TRBD1. Trimming removed 5 bases from V and 0 bases from J; junction bases left unmatched: 6. The CDR3 runs 15 residues. CDR1 is SEHNR, CDR2 FQNEAQ, per germline (reference sequence). The CDR3, as DNA: TGTGCCAGCAGCCCTGGGGACAGAATGAACACTGAAGCTTTCTTT. This translates into CASSPGDRMNTEAFF. Filled out from reference TRBV7-9 and TRBJ1-1, the complete variable domain reads DTGVSQNPRHKITKRGQNVTFRCDPISEHNRLYWYRQTLGQGPEFLTYFQNEAQLEKSRLLSDRFSAERPKGSFSTLEIQRTEQGDSAMYLCASSPGDRMNTEAFFGQGTRLTVV.

This clonotype has a handful of counts. This chain joins TRBV15 and TRBJ1-4; TRBD1 agrees at 8 bases. V lost 2 bases to trimming and J lost 6 bases; unmatched junction nucleotides: 8. The germline V gene encodes CDR1 LNHNV and CDR2 YYDKDF (reference sequence). The CDR3 covers 16 residues. The CDR3 loop is CATSRTRTGWYEKLFF. The DNA for the CDR3 is TGTGCCACCAGCAGAACCCGGACAGGGTGGTATGAAAAACTGTTTTTT. The full variable domain, with the rest looked up from reference TRBV15 and TRBJ1-4, is DAMVIQNPRYQVTQFGKPVTLSCSQTLNHNVMYWYQQKSSQAPKLLFHYYDKDFNNEADTPDNFQSRRPNTSFCFLDIRSPGLGDTAMYLCATSRTRTGWYEKLFFGSGTQLSVL.

This sequence joins TRBV29-1 and TRBJ2-4; TRBD2 agrees at 10 bases. The V gene's germline CDR1 is SQVTM and CDR2 ANQGSEA. The CDR3 has 18 amino acids. Germline trimming cut 2 bases from V and 6 bases from J; bases unmatched to any gene: 16. The CDR3 is CSVELRAGGYDRLNIQYF. The CDR3 nucleotides read TGCAGCGTTGAACTCCGAGCGGGGGGGTACGACAGGCTAAACATTCAGTACTTC.

This clonotype came up a few times. The chain employs TRBV6-5 and TRBJ2-3, with a tentative D call TRBD1 (6 bases). Germline V lookup: CDR1 MNHEY, CDR2 SVGAGI. The CDR3 extends over 14 amino acids. V shed 6 bases and J shed 5 bases, with 15 bases lying between them. CDR3 in amino acids: CASSHTGQVDTQYF. CDR3 coding DNA: TGTGCCAGCAGCCACACAGGGCAGGTAGATACGCAGTATTTT.

The chain is built from TRBV5-1 and TRBJ2-5, with D uncertain. Germline assignment: CDR1 SGHRS and CDR2 YFSETQ. Trimming removed 3 bases at V and 9 bases at J, with 9 bases between. The CDR3 loop spans 11 amino acids. The CDR3 loop reads CASSSLGSQYF. In DNA form, the CDR3 reads TGCGCCAGCAGCTCCCTCGGGTCCCAGTACTTC.

This chain links TRBV11-1 with TRBJ2-1; TRBD2 aligns across 8 bases. Looked up from germline, CDR1 is SGHAT and CDR2 is FQDESV (reference sequence). This CDR3 contains 18 residues. V lost 4 bases, J lost 0 bases, and 11 bases stayed unmatched. The CDR3 spells CASSSPPFSGSSYNEQFF. Here the CDR3 DNA reads TGTGCCAGCAGCTCACCTCCCTTCAGCGGGAGCTCCTACAATGAGCAGTTCTTC.

The rearrangement uses TRBV12-3 or TRBV12-4 and TRBJ2-1; no definite D call. V was clipped by 4 bases and J by 7 bases, with 5 bases between them. The CDR3 extends over 11 amino acids. The CDR3 protein is CASSSKNEQFF. CDR3 coding DNA: TGTGCCAGCAGTTCAAAAAATGAGCAGTTCTTC.

This clonotype has only a few counts. The chain has TRBV29-1 and TRBJ2-3, with 10 bases matching TRBD1. The CDR3 has 17 residues. Germline-derived CDR1 and CDR2 are SQVTM and ANQGSEA. Trimming at V came to 6 bases and at J to 0 bases, leaving 12 bases not matched to a gene. The CDR3 spells CSVRNSQDRGSTDTQYF. The CDR3 DNA reads as TGCAGCGTCCGCAACTCGCAGGACAGGGGGAGCACAGATACGCAGTATTTT.

The chain combines TRBV6-5 with TRBJ2-1; 7 nucleotides line up with TRBD1. This CDR3 spans 17 amino acids. The germline gives CDR1 MNHEY, CDR2 SVGAGI. V dropped 0 bases and J dropped 3; count of bases not matched to a gene: 8. The CDR3 DNA reads TGTGCCAGCAGTTACTCTACAGGGGCACGAAGCTACAATGAGCAGTTCTTC. Protein sequence: CASSYSTGARSYNEQFF.

The genes are TRBV7-2 and TRBJ2-5, with 12 bases that match TRBD2. The J segment lost 5 bases and the V segment lost 5 bases, leaving 12 bases of the junction unmatched. The CDR3 sequence is 17 residues long. Germline V gene data show CDR1 as SGHTA and CDR2 as FQGNSA. CDR3 in amino acids: CASSPTGLAGLRETQYF. The CDR3 DNA sequence: TGTGCCAGCAGCCCAACCGGACTAGCGGGATTAAGGGAGACCCAGTACTTC.

This clonotype has only a few counts. The V and J genes are TRBV10-3 and TRBJ1-1; D is possibly TRBD1 (6 bases). The V and J ends lost 4 bases and 0 bases respectively, with 9 bases between them. From germline, CDR1 is ENHRY and CDR2 SYGVKD. The CDR3 is 14 residues long. The DNA of the CDR3 is TGTGCCATCAGTGTACAGGGTGTGAACACTGAAGCTTTCTTT. Translated: CAISVQGVNTEAFF.

The chain carries TRBV4-1 and TRBJ1-1; D remains unclear. Germline CDR1 MGHRA, CDR2 YSYEKL. V dropped 8 bases and J dropped 5 bases, with 27 bases sitting between them. The length of the CDR3 is 17 residues. The CDR3 sequence is CASSSPIILPLVTEAFF. The CDR3 region has the DNA TGCGCCAGCTCCTCACCAATAATACTGCCATTGGTGACTGAAGCTTTCTTT.

This rearrangement joins TRBV3-1 to TRBJ2-1; D is uncertain. From germline, CDR1 is LGHDT and CDR2 YNNKEL (reference sequence). V was cut by 2 bases and J by 7 bases, with 9 bases left in between. The CDR3 has 13 residues. CDR3: CASSQSLPNEQFF. The CDR3 DNA reads as TGTGCCAGCAGCCAAAGTTTGCCGAATGAGCAGTTCTTC.

The chain employs TRBV5-5 and TRBJ2-3, with D perhaps given as TRBD1 or TRBD2 (5 bases each). Trimming cost V 4 bases and J 0 bases, with 15 bases left between them. This CDR3 is 16 amino acids long. From germline, CDR1 is SGHKS and CDR2 YYEKEE (reference sequence). The CDR3, as DNA: TGTGCCAGCAGCCGGTGGGGGATGGCTAGCACAGATACGCAGTATTTT. Its protein product is CASSRWGMASTDTQYF. The whole variable domain, remainder taken from reference TRBV5-5 and TRBJ2-3, is DAGVTQSPTHLIKTRGQQVTLRCSPISGHKSVSWYQQVLGQGPQFIFQYYEKEERGRGNFPDRFSARQFPNYSSELNVNALLLGDSALYLCASSRWGMASTDTQYFGPGTRLTVL.